This T cell receptor beta chain was found in a study of blood T cell repertoires in COVID-19. Trimming at V came to 5 bases and at J to 3 bases, leaving 6 bases not matched to a gene. The CDR3 has 15 amino acids. Germline CDR1 reads SNHLY; CDR2 reads FYNNEI. In the authors' methods: Researchers report that nucleated cell counts were estimated from reference gene primer amplification. Sequenced by immunoSEQ multiplex PCR; TCRdb stores in-frame clones only, minus some. V, J and clone size reflect that table, while D and trimming were determined from the DNA. The sample has about 130,000 clones, 65% to 85% seen once; the top ten hold around 1.9%.

Source material: peripheral blood. This chain joins TRBV2 and TRBJ1-5, with 8 positions matching TRBD1. This receptor was taken from a man aged 65 to 79 with acute or convalescent COVID-19. CDR3 nucleotides: TGTGCCAGCAGTCCGGGACAGGTATTCAATCAGCCCCAGCATTTT. It is translated as CASSPGQVFNQPQHF.